Listed below are T cell receptor beta chains from one sample, sequenced in a study of cytomegalovirus exposure and HLA in healthy donors. Using immunoSEQ multiplex PCR, the repertoire was profiled, and TCRdb retains in-frame clones only, with some absent. The table lists roughly 120,000 clones, roughly four fifths of them singletons. Sequenced: PBMCs. Every receptor here comes from a man aged 45-65 years in good health and CMV-seropositive. CDR3s include the opening cysteine and the closing phenylalanine or tryptophan. A D gene is named only where the DNA matches it firmly. Clone size is stated in some rows and not others, as once, few, many or a class when expanded.

V gene	J gene	clone size	D gene	CDR3 protein	CDR3 DNA
TRBV28	TRBJ1-2	NA	NA	CASSLQGGGYTF	TGTGCCAGCAGTTTACAGGGAGGCGGCTACACCTTC
TRBV18	TRBJ2-1	few	TRBD2	CASSPGLAGGNEQFF	TGTGCCAGCTCACCAGGGCTAGCGGGAGGAAATGAGCAGTTCTTC
TRBV4-2	TRBJ2-6	few	TRBD2	CASSQDPSGSGANVLTF	TGTGCCAGCAGCCAAGATCCTAGCGGCTCTGGGGCCAACGTCCTGACTTTC
TRBV10-3	TRBJ2-4	few	TRBD2	CAISVGSGKGENIQYF	TGTGCCATCAGTGTCGGTAGCGGGAAGGGAGAAAACATTCAGTACTTC
TRBV7-2	TRBJ2-1	NA	TRBD2	CASSPAVGRAEEQFF	TGTGCCAGCAGCCCGGCTGTCGGGAGGGCCGAGGAGCAGTTCTTC
TRBV6-1	TRBJ2-7	NA	TRBD1	CAIEQGEWSYEQYF	TGTGCCATCGAACAGGGGGAATGGTCCTACGAGCAGTACTTC
TRBV6-4	TRBJ1-2	NA	TRBD1	CASSLDRGHGYTF	TGTGCCAGCAGTTTGGACAGGGGGCATGGCTACACCTTC
TRBV6-5	TRBJ2-5	NA	NA	CASSYSIGGETQYF	TGTGCCAGCAGTTACTCGATTGGGGGGGAGACCCAGTACTTC
TRBV14	TRBJ1-3	NA	NA	CASSQVHGATGNTIYF	TGTGCCAGCAGCCAAGTCCACGGAGCTACTGGAAACACCATATATTTT
TRBV19	TRBJ1-3	few	NA	CASRRGPGNTIYF	TGTGCCAGTCGCAGGGGACCTGGAAACACCATATATTTT
TRBV7-7	TRBJ2-7	once	TRBD1	CASSPRDRVYEQYF	TGTGCCAGCAGCCCCCGGGACAGAGTCTACGAGCAGTACTTC
TRBV27	TRBJ1-2	few	TRBD1	CASSSMSGQGAVGYTF	TGTGCCAGCAGTTCCATGTCGGGACAGGGGGCCGTTGGCTACACCTTC
TRBV7-9	TRBJ2-3	NA	TRBD2	CASSPYLAGVNTQYF	TGTGCCAGCAGCCCTTATCTAGCGGGAGTAAATACGCAGTATTTT
TRBV18	TRBJ2-5	NA	TRBD1	CASSSETGREETQYF	TGTGCCAGCTCATCCGAGACAGGGAGAGAGGAGACCCAGTACTTC
TRBV2	TRBJ2-1	NA	TRBD2	CASSTHLGTGGRSEQFF	TGTGCCAGCAGTACCCACCTCGGAACGGGGGGGCGGTCTGAGCAGTTCTTC
TRBV5-4	TRBJ2-1	NA	TRBD2	CASSTGLLTYNEQFF	TGTGCCAGCAGTACGGGACTACTTACCTACAATGAGCAGTTCTTC
TRBV15	TRBJ2-7	NA	NA	CATSDVEVVEQYF	TGTGCCACCTCAGATGTAGAGGTCGTCGAGCAGTACTTC
TRBV6-5	TRBJ2-3	NA	NA	CASSSSSDTQYF	TGTGCCAGCAGTTCGTCCTCGGATACGCAGTATTTT
TRBV28	TRBJ1-2	NA	NA	CASSLDSVFGYTF	TGTGCCAGCAGTTTAGATTCGGTATTCGGCTACACCTTC
TRBV11-3	TRBJ2-3	NA	TRBD2	CASSSTARGAGVGDTQYF	TGTGCCAGCAGCTCTACCGCAAGGGGAGCGGGAGTGGGAGATACGCAGTATTTT
TRBV11-2	TRBJ2-3	few	TRBD2	CASSLASGGGTDTQYF	TGTGCCAGCAGCCTAGCTAGCGGGGGAGGGACAGATACGCAGTATTTT
TRBV18	TRBJ1-2	few	TRBD1	CASSPRGDRAYGYTF	TGTGCCAGCTCACCACGAGGGGACAGGGCCTATGGCTACACCTTC
TRBV11-3	TRBJ2-2	NA	NA	CASSSPPGKNTGELFF	TGTGCCAGCAGCTCCCCTCCGGGAAAGAACACCGGGGAGCTGTTTTTT
TRBV5-1	TRBJ2-5	once	NA	CASREGETQYF	TGCGCCAGTCGAGAGGGAGAGACCCAGTACTTC
TRBV9	TRBJ2-3	NA	NA	CASSRHRAGDTSTDTQYF	TGTGCCAGCAGCCGCCACCGGGCGGGGGACACTAGCACAGATACGCAGTATTTT